The sequence of this T cell receptor (beta chain) was determined in a study of CD8 T cells in Susac syndrome. Negative isolation yielded the CD8+ and CD4+ T cells, while FACS enriched the TEMRA cells. Reverse transcription of roughly 0.5 to 1 ug RNA was carried out with random hexamers. Amplification of the TCR beta CDR3 was carried out by immunoSEQ multiplex PCR, which spanned a total of 54 Vbeta and 13 Jbeta segments. One entry per CDR3 protein, called by TCRdb with MiXCR from the immunoSEQ multiplex PCR reads. This table has more than 150,000 distinct CDR3 sequences, roughly 95% appearing once. The germline gives CDR1 SGHRS, CDR2 YFSETQ. CDR3 length: 14 residues. V was trimmed by 4 bases and J by 2 bases, leaving 12 bases between them.

The TCR sequence derives from a human donor with Susac syndrome. Sequenced input: CD4+ T cells from PBMCs. The rearrangement joins TRBV5-1 to TRBJ2-5; D call uncertain. The CDR3 loop reads CASSPIGPQETQYF. The DNA for the CDR3 is TGCGCCAGCAGCCCCATCGGGCCGCAAGAGACCCAGTACTTC.